The present entry profiles one T cell receptor beta chain with its context. An amount of RNA that ranged from roughly 0.5 to 1 ug was reverse transcribed with random hexamers. Amplification of TCR beta CDR3 across 54 Vbeta and 13 Jbeta was performed with immunoSEQ multiplex PCR. TCRdb reanalysed the immunoSEQ multiplex PCR reads using MiXCR and keeps one entry per CDR3 protein. The sample includes 95,000 to 150,000 distinct CDR3 sequences, 94% of them seen just once. The entry originates in a study of CD8 T cells in Susac syndrome. FACS was used to enrich TEMRA cells, whereas the CD8+ and CD4+ T cells were obtained by negative isolation. The germline V gene encodes CDR1 SGHTA and CDR2 FQGNSA. V lost 0 bases to trimming and J lost 0 bases; unmatched junction nucleotides: 7. The CDR3 has 19 amino acids.

The receptor was derived from a human donor in good health. Input material: CD4+ T cells from PBMCs. This chain uses TRBV7-2 with TRBJ2-3; 12 bases match TRBD2. CDR3 residues: CASSLATLAGGASTDTQYF. The DNA of the CDR3 is TGTGCCAGCAGCTTAGCGACCCTAGCGGGAGGGGCTAGCACAGATACGCAGTATTTT. Supplemented by reference TRBV7-2 and TRBJ2-3, the full variable domain reads GAGVSQSPSNKVTEKGKDVELRCDPISGHTALYWYRQSLGQGLEFLIYFQGNSAPDKSGLPSDRFSAERTGGSVSTLTIQRTQQEDSAVYLCASSLATLAGGASTDTQYFGPGTRLTVL.